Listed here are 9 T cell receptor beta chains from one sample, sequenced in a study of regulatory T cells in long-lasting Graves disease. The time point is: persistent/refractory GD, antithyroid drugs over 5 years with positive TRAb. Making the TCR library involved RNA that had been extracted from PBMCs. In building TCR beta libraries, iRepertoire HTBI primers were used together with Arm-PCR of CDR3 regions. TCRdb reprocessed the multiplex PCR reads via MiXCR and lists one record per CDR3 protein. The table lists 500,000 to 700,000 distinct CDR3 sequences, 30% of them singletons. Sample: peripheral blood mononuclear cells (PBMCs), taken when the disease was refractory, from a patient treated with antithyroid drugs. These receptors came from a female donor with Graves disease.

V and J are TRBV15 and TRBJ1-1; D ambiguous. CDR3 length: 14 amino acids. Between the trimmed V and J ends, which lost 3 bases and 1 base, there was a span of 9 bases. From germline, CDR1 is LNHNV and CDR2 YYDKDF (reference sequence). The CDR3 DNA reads TGTGCCACCAGCAGTCATACCAGGAACACTGAAGCTTTCTTT. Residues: CATSSHTRNTEAFF.

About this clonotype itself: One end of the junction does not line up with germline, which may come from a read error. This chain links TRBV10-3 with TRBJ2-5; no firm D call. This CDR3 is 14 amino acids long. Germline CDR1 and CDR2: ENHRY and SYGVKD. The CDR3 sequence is CAISEIVDQEAQYF. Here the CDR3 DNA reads TGTGCCATCAGTGAAATAGTGGACCAAGAGGCCCAGTACTTC.

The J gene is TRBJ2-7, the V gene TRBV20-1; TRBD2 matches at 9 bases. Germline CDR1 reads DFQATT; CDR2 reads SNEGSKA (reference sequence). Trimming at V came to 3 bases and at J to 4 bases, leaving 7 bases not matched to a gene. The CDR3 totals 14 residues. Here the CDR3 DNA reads TGCAGTGCTAGTCTTGTTAGCGGGAGTTACGAGCAGTACTTC. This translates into CSASLVSGSYEQYF.

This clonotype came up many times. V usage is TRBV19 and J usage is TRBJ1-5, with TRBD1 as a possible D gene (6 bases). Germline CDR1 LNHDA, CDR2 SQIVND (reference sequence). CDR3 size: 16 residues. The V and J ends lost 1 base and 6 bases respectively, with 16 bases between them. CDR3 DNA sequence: TGTGCCAGTAGTATAGTGATGGGGGGCAGGGGTCAGCCCCAGCATTTT. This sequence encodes CASSIVMGGRGQPQHF.

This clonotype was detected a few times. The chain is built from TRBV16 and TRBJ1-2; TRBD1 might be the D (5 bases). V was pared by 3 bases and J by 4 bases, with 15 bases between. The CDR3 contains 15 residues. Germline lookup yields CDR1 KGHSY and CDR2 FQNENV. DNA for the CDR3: TGTGCCAGCAGCCAGACCCCTGACAGCATCTATGGCTACACCTTC. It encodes CASSQTPDSIYGYTF.

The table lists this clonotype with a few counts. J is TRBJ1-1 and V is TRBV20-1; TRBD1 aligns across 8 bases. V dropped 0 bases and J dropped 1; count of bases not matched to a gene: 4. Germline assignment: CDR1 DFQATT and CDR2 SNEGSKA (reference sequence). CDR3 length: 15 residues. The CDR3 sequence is CSARDQGAWNTEAFF. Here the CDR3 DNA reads TGCAGTGCTAGAGATCAGGGGGCTTGGAACACTGAAGCTTTCTTT.

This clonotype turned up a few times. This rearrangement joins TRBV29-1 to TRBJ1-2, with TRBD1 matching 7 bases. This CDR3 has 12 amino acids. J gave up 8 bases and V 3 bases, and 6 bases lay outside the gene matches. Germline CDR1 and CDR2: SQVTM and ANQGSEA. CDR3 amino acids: CSVEEGALGYTF. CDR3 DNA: TGCAGCGTTGAGGAGGGGGCGCTGGGCTACACCTTC. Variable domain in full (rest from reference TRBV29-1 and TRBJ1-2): SAVISQKPSRDICQRGTSLTIQCQVDSQVTMMFWYRQQPGQSLTLIATANQGSEATYESGFVIDKFPISRPNLTFSTLTVSNMSPEDSSIYLCSVEEGALGYTFGSGTRLTVV.

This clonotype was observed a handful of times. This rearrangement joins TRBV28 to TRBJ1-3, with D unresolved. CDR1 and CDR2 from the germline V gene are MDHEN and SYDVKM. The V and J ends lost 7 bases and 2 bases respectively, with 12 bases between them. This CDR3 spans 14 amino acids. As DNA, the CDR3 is TGTGCCAGCACTCGGGTTATCACTGGAAACACCATATATTTT. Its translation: CASTRVITGNTIYF.

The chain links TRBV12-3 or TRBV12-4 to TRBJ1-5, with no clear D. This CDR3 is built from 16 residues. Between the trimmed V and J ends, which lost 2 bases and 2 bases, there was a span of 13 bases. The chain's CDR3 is CASSLLSSGGNQPQHF. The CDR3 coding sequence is TGTGCCAGCAGTTTATTGTCGAGCGGGGGCAATCAGCCCCAGCATTTT.